The 21 T cell receptor beta chains below come from one sample, sequenced in a study of glioma-infiltrating T cells (dated by TCRdb to the mid-2010s). Sequenced using an Illumina MiSeq. The iRepertoire nested amplicon-rescue multiplex PCR (arm-PCR) platform was used to amplify TCR alpha and beta CDR3 regions from RNA. TCRdb took the public reads, trimmed them with fastp at Q25, ran MiXCR for clone calling and kept in-frame beta chains. All rows with the same CDR3 protein become a single entry with the most common DNA and genes. This sample is represented by 95,000 to 150,000 distinct CDR3 sequences; roughly 24% of them were singletons. About 16% of the sample goes to the ten largest clones. What was sequenced was glioma tissue, nonneoplastic brain tissue, or PBMCs (not recorded which). The receptors were gathered from a human donor with low-grade glioma or glioblastoma, undergoing nonglioma brain surgery, or in good health (not recorded which).

This chain joins TRBV19 and TRBJ2-7; D gene unclear. Germline V CDR1 and CDR2: LNHDA, SQIVND (reference sequence). V lost 1 base, J lost 2 bases, and 15 bases lay in between. The CDR3 totals 16 residues. CDR3 bases: TGTGCCAGTAGTATAGTTACCCGTGGGCTCCCCTACGAGCAGTACTTC. Translation gives CASSIVTRGLPYEQYF.

This clonotype was counted ten times or more. The V gene is TRBV2, the J gene TRBJ2-1; 8 positions match TRBD2. CDR1 is SNHLY, CDR2 FYNNEI, per germline. This CDR3 is 14 amino acids long. J lost 2 bases, V lost 6 bases, and 3 bases had no gene match. The CDR3 DNA is TGTGCCAGCAGCCCGGGACTAGCCTACAATGAGCAGTTCTTC. Amino acids: CASSPGLAYNEQFF.

Regarding this clonotype: A clone one base away is much larger, so this may be a read error. The chain joins TRBV7-9 to TRBJ2-5; TRBD2 aligns across 7 bases. The CDR3 runs 16 residues. Per the germline V gene, CDR1 is SEHNR and CDR2 is FQNEAQ (reference sequence). The DNA for the CDR3 is TGTGCCAGCCGCTTAGCAACGGGAGGTCAGCAAGAGACCCAGTACTTC. It encodes CASRLATGGQQETQYF. Based on the CDR3 plus reference TRBV7-9 and TRBJ2-5, the full variable domain is DTGVSQNPRHKITKRGQNVTFRCDPISEHNRLYWYRQTLGQGPEFLTYFQNEAQLEKSRLLSDRFSAERPKGSFSTLEIQRTEQGDSAMYLCASRLATGGQQETQYFGPGTRLLVL.

This clonotype was detected many times. The chain has TRBV7-2 and TRBJ1-5, with a tentative D call TRBD1 (5 bases). CDR1 is SGHTA and CDR2 is FQGNSA in the germline V gene. The CDR3 extends over 15 amino acids. Trimming cost V 2 bases and J 4 bases, with 12 bases left between them. The CDR3 DNA is TGTGCCAGCAGCTTACTAGGACAAAGAAATCAGCCCCAGCATTTT. This gives the protein CASSLLGQRNQPQHF.

The rearrangement links TRBV9 to TRBJ2-7; D may be TRBD1 (6 bases). Germline V gives CDR1 SGDLS, CDR2 YYNGEE. Trimming took 4 bases from V and 3 from J, leaving 14 bases between them. The CDR3 runs 14 residues. CDR3 sequence (DNA): TGTGCCAGCAGCCCCAGACAGGAGAACTACGAGCAGTACTTC. This translates into CASSPRQENYEQYF.

This clonotype was seen at least ten times. This chain joins TRBV6-1 and TRBJ2-5; 8 bases match TRBD1. J lost 1 base, V lost 7 bases, and 8 bases had no gene match. The CDR3 totals 15 residues. Germline V gene lookup returns CDR1 MNHNS and CDR2 SASEGT. The CDR3 DNA follows: TGTGCCAGCACAACCGACAGGGGCAGCCAAGAGACCCAGTACTTC. Protein sequence: CASTTDRGSQETQYF.

The table lists this clonotype with many counts. The chain combines TRBV20-1 with TRBJ2-3; D remains ambiguous. V lost 3 bases and J lost 2, with 12 bases in between. The CDR3 runs 14 residues. Germline values: CDR1 DFQATT, CDR2 SNEGSKA (reference sequence). The CDR3, as DNA: TGCAGTGCTAGGAAGGCAGCCTCCACAGATACGCAGTATTTT. As protein: CSARKAASTDTQYF.

Concerning this clonotype: A much larger clone lies a single base off, so this may be a read error. The rearrangement joins TRBV12-3 or TRBV12-4 to TRBJ2-6; D gene unclear. The CDR3 covers 15 residues. CDR3 loop: CAGSLGVSGANVLTF. CDR3 nucleotide sequence: TGTGCCGGCAGTTTAGGAGTCTCTGGGGCCAACGTCCTGACTTTC.

The table lists this clonotype with many counts. The V call is TRBV24-1, the J call TRBJ1-2, with a tentative D call TRBD1 (6 bases). Trimming left V 2 bases short and J 7 bases short, with 10 bases between. The CDR3 covers 13 residues. Germline values: CDR1 KGHDR, CDR2 SFDVKD. The DNA of the CDR3 is TGTGCCACCAGTGATTCACAGGGATTTGGCTACACCTTC. Translating it yields CATSDSQGFGYTF.

The V call is TRBV19, the J call TRBJ2-4; a weak D match, TRBD2 (5 bases). Trimming pared 3 bases from V and 5 bases from J, leaving 8 bases between. In germline, CDR1 is LNHDA, CDR2 SQIVND (reference sequence). CDR3 length: 13 amino acids. The CDR3 loop is CASSIGEQNIQYF. The CDR3 DNA is TGTGCCAGTAGTATCGGGGAACAAAACATTCAGTACTTC.

This clonotype appeared many times. This chain uses TRBV11-3 with TRBJ2-1; 8 bases agree with TRBD2. With 2 bases clipped from V and 8 bases from J, the junction kept 5 bases outside the gene matches. CDR1 is SGHNT, CDR2 YENEEA, per germline. The CDR3 is 14 residues long. CDR3 protein: CASSLNGGDDEQFF. For the CDR3, the DNA is TGTGCCAGCAGCTTAAACGGGGGGGACGATGAGCAGTTCTTC.

This clonotype was counted at least ten times. The chain recombines TRBV6-1 with TRBJ2-1; D gene ambiguous. The V gene lost 5 bases and the J gene lost 12 bases, with 14 bases spanning the gap. The germline CDR1 and CDR2 sequences are MNHNS and SASEGT. CDR3 length: 12 residues. CDR3 protein: CASSRPDILQFF. For the CDR3, the DNA is TGTGCCAGCAGTCGGCCTGATATATTGCAGTTCTTC.

About this clonotype itself: A much more abundant neighbour one base away suggests this may be a read error. J is TRBJ2-5 and V is TRBV4-1; D ambiguous. Germline V gene sequence: CDR1 MGHRA, CDR2 YSYEKL. The CDR3 covers 16 residues. Trimming left V 0 bases short and J 2 bases short, with 13 bases between. The CDR3, as DNA: TGCGCCAGCAGCCAAGATCCCATAGAACTTCAAGAGACCCAGTACTTC. This encodes CASSQDPIELQETQYF.

This clonotype was recorded at least ten times. At one of its ends the junction is not consistent with the germline gene, which may arise from a read error. V is TRBV12-3 or TRBV12-4 and J is TRBJ2-4, with 8 nucleotides matching TRBD1. The CDR3 has 11 residues. Written as DNA, the CDR3 is TGTGCCAGCAGTGCAGGGGGCGATTGTATCTTC. Its protein is CASSAGGDCIF.

Ten or more counts support this clonotype. This rearrangement joins TRBV7-9 to TRBJ2-2; 7 nucleotides match TRBD1. V lost 6 bases to trimming and J lost 0 bases; unmatched junction nucleotides: 4. This CDR3 comprises 15 residues. Looked up from germline, CDR1 is SEHNR and CDR2 is FQNEAQ (reference sequence). The DNA of the CDR3 is TGTGCCAGCAGTTCCGGGACAGCGAACACCGGGGAGCTGTTTTTT. Its translation is CASSSGTANTGELFF.

Many counts were recorded for this clonotype. The chain carries TRBV6-1 and TRBJ1-3; no reliable D call. Germline V gene lookup returns CDR1 MNHNS and CDR2 SASEGT. The CDR3 consists of 12 residues. V was clipped by 3 bases and J by 4 bases, with 4 bases between them. The CDR3 DNA follows: TGTGCCAGCAGTGACTGGGGAAACACCATATATTTT. This gives the protein CASSDWGNTIYF.

This clonotype has at least ten counts. This chain connects TRBV11-2 to TRBJ2-4, with D hard to call. Trimming cost V 0 bases and J 0 bases, with 12 bases left between them. The germline CDR1 and CDR2 sequences are SGHAT and FQNNGV. The CDR3 runs to 17 residues. The CDR3, as DNA: TGTGCCAGCAGCTTAGAGGCCTCCCTACTAGCCAAAAACATTCAGTACTTC. Protein sequence: CASSLEASLLAKNIQYF.

This clonotype was seen ten or more times. In nucleotides, the CDR3 is TGTGCCAGCAGTTCCACCACGGGGTGGTGGACCTACGAGCAGTACTTC. Translated, it gives CASSSTTGWWTYEQYF. The chain links TRBV28 to TRBJ2-7, with a weak D call TRBD2 (5 bases). The germline gives CDR1 MDHEN, CDR2 SYDVKM. Trimming left V 4 bases short and J 2 bases short, with 18 bases between. The CDR3 runs 16 residues.

This clonotype was observed a handful of times. This chain joins TRBV4-1 and TRBJ1-3, with D uncertain. Between the trimmed V and J ends, which lost 0 bases and 1 base, there was a span of 16 bases. This CDR3 spans 18 amino acids. Germline V gene data show CDR1 as MGHRA and CDR2 as YSYEKL. The CDR3: CASSQDILGYGSGNTIYF. CDR3 nucleotide sequence: TGCGCCAGCAGCCAAGATATTTTGGGGTACGGATCTGGAAACACCATATATTTT.

The table lists this clonotype with a few counts. The rearrangement uses TRBV4-3 and TRBJ1-2, with a possible D match to TRBD1 (6 bases). Germline V gene sequence: CDR1 LGHNA, CDR2 YSLEER. Between the trimmed V and J ends, which lost 2 bases and 5 bases, there was a span of 15 bases. The CDR3 is 15 residues long. CDR3 DNA: TGCGCCAGCAGCCAAACCCACAGGGATCGGTATGGCTACACCTTC. Translating it yields CASSQTHRDRYGYTF.

For this clonotype: This may arise from a read error, as a much more abundant clone is one base away. V usage is TRBV7-7 and J usage is TRBJ2-5; D gene ambiguous. CDR3 length: 13 residues. The germline gives CDR1 SSHAT, CDR2 FNYEAQ (reference sequence). This CDR3 reads CASSSLVGETQHF. The CDR3 DNA sequence: TGTGCCAGCAGCTCCCTCGTTGGAGAGACCCAGCACTTC. The complete variable domain, with remaining parts taken from reference TRBV7-7 and TRBJ2-5, reads GAGVSQSPRYKVTKRGQDVTLRCDPISSHATLYWYQQALGQGPEFLTYFNYEAQPDKSGLPSDRFSAERPEGSISTLTIQRTEQRDSAMYRCASSSLVGETQHFGPGTRLLVL.